One and the same sample provided the 23 T cell receptor beta chains below, sequenced in a study of cytomegalovirus exposure and HLA in healthy donors (dated by TCRdb to about 2017). Preparation of the library involved the immunoSEQ multiplex PCR assay. A mixture of 60 forward primers for TCR Vbeta segments and 13 reverse primers for TCR Jbeta segments was used in the multiplex PCR. This immuneACCESS table, as held by TCRdb, lists in-frame sequences with V and J called but not all clones. Of the missing ones, under half trace to an unresolved V gene in checked studies; the others have no known cause. Here the sample has more than 110,000 clones; around three quarters occur a single time. About 2.2% of the sample lies in the top ten. Sequenced material: PBMCs. The receptors were sampled from a man between 25 and 39 years old in good health and CMV-seronegative.

V is TRBV19 and J is TRBJ2-5; no definite D call. In germline, CDR1 is LNHDA, CDR2 SQIVND (reference sequence). V was pared by 1 base and J by 4 bases, with 7 bases between. The CDR3 length is 13 residues. The CDR3, as DNA: TGTGCCAGTAGTATAGCTAGTGCAGAGACCCAGTACTTC. This encodes CASSIASAETQYF.

The sample holds a few counts of this clone. The rearrangement joins TRBV7-9 to TRBJ1-1, with a tentative D call TRBD1 (6 bases). The CDR3 is made up of 15 amino acids. Germline CDR1 and CDR2: SEHNR and FQNEAQ (reference sequence). V dropped 5 bases and J dropped 1 base, with 14 bases sitting between them. CDR3 coding DNA: TGTGCCAGCAGCCCCCGTGGCAGGGGGAACACTGAAGCTTTCTTT. It specifies CASSPRGRGNTEAFF.

This rearrangement joins TRBV5-1 to TRBJ1-6; TRBD1 matches at 8 bases. Germline V lookup: CDR1 SGHRS, CDR2 YFSETQ. J was trimmed by 5 bases and V by 0 bases; bases with no gene match: 4. This CDR3 has 16 residues. This chain's CDR3 is CASSLGTGRNNSPLHF. CDR3 nucleotide sequence: TGCGCCAGCAGCTTGGGGACAGGGCGGAATAATTCACCCCTCCACTTT.

This clone was counted once. The chain employs TRBV4-1 and TRBJ2-7; D is perhaps TRBD2 (6 bases). The CDR3 runs to 13 residues. Germline-derived CDR1 and CDR2 are MGHRA and YSYEKL. V shed 1 base and J shed 3 bases, with 7 bases lying between them. The CDR3 coding sequence is TGCGCCAGCAGCCAAGTGACTAGCTACGAGCAGTACTTC. Translating gives CASSQVTSYEQYF.

This sequence joins TRBV21-1 and TRBJ1-1. TRBV21-1 is reported as a pseudogene. The CDR3 runs 14 residues. The CDR3 nucleotides read TGTGCCAGCAGCAGAGGACCCGGGGACACTGAAGCTTTCTTT. As protein: CASSRGPGDTEAFF.

The chain uses TRBV2 and TRBJ1-4; a weak D match, TRBD1 (5 bases). Trimming cost V 0 bases and J 13 bases, with 18 bases left between them. In germline, CDR1 is SNHLY, CDR2 FYNNEI. The CDR3 is 15 residues long. Here the CDR3 DNA reads TGTGCCAGCAGTGAAGCGGCGGCAAGGGGAGCGGGACTGTTTTTT. Its translation is CASSEAAARGAGLFF.

V is TRBV29-1 and J is TRBJ2-1; possible D gene TRBD2, 6 bases. The CDR3 has 12 residues. The V end was cut by 6 bases, the J end by 5 bases, with 11 bases between. CDR1 and CDR2 (germline): SQVTM, ANQGSEA. For the CDR3, the DNA is TGCAGCGTCAACCGGGAGCACAATGAGCAGTTCTTC. Translated, it gives CSVNREHNEQFF.

This chain uses TRBV30 with TRBJ2-4; possible D gene TRBD2, 5 bases. This CDR3 has 14 amino acids. Per the germline V gene, CDR1 is GTSNPN and CDR2 is SVGIG (reference sequence). Trimming took 2 bases from V and 0 from J, leaving 8 bases between them. The chain's CDR3 is CAWSPGVAKNIQYF. The CDR3 coding sequence is TGTGCCTGGAGTCCCGGGGTAGCCAAAAACATTCAGTACTTC.

J is TRBJ2-1 and V is TRBV14; 9 nucleotides line up with TRBD2. J was trimmed by 12 bases and V by 6 bases; bases with no gene match: 12. This CDR3 is 14 amino acids long. Germline CDR1 reads SGHDN; CDR2 reads FVKESK. CDR3 loop: CASRVSGTSLVQFF. CDR3 DNA sequence: TGTGCCAGCAGGGTATCTGGGACTAGCTTGGTGCAGTTCTTC. Variable domain in full (rest from reference TRBV14 and TRBJ2-1): EAGVTQFPSHSVIEKGQTVTLRCDPISGHDNLYWYRRVMGKEIKFLLHFVKESKQDESGMPNNRFLAERTGGTYSTLKVQPAELEDSGVYFCASRVSGTSLVQFFGPGTRLTVL.

The rearrangement links TRBV6-1 to TRBJ2-3; 7 bases align to TRBD1. The junction had 1 base not matched to a gene; V was cut back by 4 bases and J by 0 bases. CDR3 size: 14 residues. Looked up from germline, CDR1 is MNHNS and CDR2 is SASEGT. CDR3 sequence reads: CASSGTGSTDTQYF. The CDR3 nucleotides read TGTGCCAGCAGTGGGACAGGTAGCACAGATACGCAGTATTTT.

CDR3 amino acids: CASRDQGTKNIQYF. CDR3 coding DNA: TGTGCCAGCAGGGATCAGGGGACCAAAAACATTCAGTACTTC. The V and J genes are TRBV2 and TRBJ2-4, with a weak D call TRBD1 (6 bases). V was clipped by 6 bases and J by 2 bases, with 11 bases between them. The CDR3 extends over 14 amino acids. CDR1 and CDR2 (germline): SNHLY, FYNNEI.

The chain joins TRBV7-9 to TRBJ2-7; D may be TRBD2 (6 bases). V lost 3 bases and J 3 bases, leaving 12 bases between the germline ends. The germline gives CDR1 SEHNR, CDR2 FQNEAQ (reference sequence). The CDR3 spans 14 residues. In DNA, the CDR3 is TGTGCCAGCAGCTTTTACGGGGGAGTCTACGAGCAGTACTTC. Protein: CASSFYGGVYEQYF.

The chain joins TRBV18 to TRBJ2-3; 7 nucleotides agree with TRBD1. The CDR3 spans 17 residues. Trimming removed 0 bases from V and 1 base from J; junction bases left unmatched: 7. Looked up from germline, CDR1 is KGHSH and CDR2 is LQKENI. CDR3 DNA sequence: TGTGCCAGCTCACCACCTCACAGGGGTCGGGGCACAGATACGCAGTATTTT. This gives the protein CASSPPHRGRGTDTQYF.

The genes are TRBV19 and TRBJ1-5; D is perhaps TRBD1 (6 bases). Germline V gives CDR1 LNHDA, CDR2 SQIVND (reference sequence). The CDR3 extends over 21 amino acids. V was clipped by 5 bases and J by 0 bases, with 29 bases between them. The CDR3 region is CASSPLGGQPGRGYSNQPQHF. CDR3 DNA: TGTGCCAGTAGTCCCCTCGGTGGACAGCCGGGAAGGGGGTATAGCAATCAGCCCCAGCATTTT.

The chain joins TRBV25-1 to TRBJ2-2; 8 bases align to TRBD1. Germline V lookup: CDR1 MGHDK, CDR2 SYGVNS. The V segment lost 7 bases and the J segment 6 bases; nucleotides outside the gene matches: 1. The length of the CDR3 is 12 residues. The CDR3: CASTQGAGELFF. CDR3 nucleotides: TGTGCCAGCACACAGGGGGCCGGGGAGCTGTTTTTT.

This chain joins TRBV19 and TRBJ2-3, with TRBD1 identical over 7 bases. Germline assignment: CDR1 LNHDA and CDR2 SQIVND (reference sequence). CDR3 length: 16 residues. V trimming: 3 bases; J trimming: 3 bases; junction bases outside the gene matches: 9. CDR3 sequence: CASSMTGTSGTDTQYF. The DNA of the CDR3 is TGTGCCAGTAGTATGACAGGGACGAGTGGGACAGATACGCAGTATTTT.

The chain joins TRBV18 to TRBJ2-1, with 11 bases fitting TRBD1. After removal of 3 bases from V and 6 bases from J, the junction contained 4 bases not matched to a gene. The CDR3 is made up of 15 amino acids. Per the germline V gene, CDR1 is KGHSH and CDR2 is LQKENI. The DNA of the CDR3 is TGTGCCAGCTCACCCGGACAGGGGGCTCTCAATGAGCAGTTCTTC. Its translation: CASSPGQGALNEQFF.

This clone was counted a few times. Different DNA sequences within this sample yield the same CDR3. The rearrangement uses TRBV6-1 and TRBJ2-1; TRBD2 might be the D (6 bases). In germline, CDR1 is MNHNS, CDR2 SASEGT. V was trimmed by 0 bases and J by 0 bases, leaving 6 bases between them. The CDR3 spans 15 residues. Written as DNA, the CDR3 is TGTGCCAGCAGTGAAGCGGGGGGCTCCTACAATGAGCAGTTCTTC. This translates into CASSEAGGSYNEQFF.

V is TRBV5-4 and J is TRBJ2-2; tentatively, D is TRBD1 (7 bases). Trimming cost V 1 base and J 6 bases, with 10 bases left between them. In germline, CDR1 is SGHNT, CDR2 YYREEE (reference sequence). The CDR3 spans 14 residues. CDR3 nucleotide sequence: TGTGCCAGCAGCTTGCAGGGGGGCCCCGGGGAGCTGTTTTTT. As protein: CASSLQGGPGELFF.

The V gene is TRBV27, the J gene TRBJ1-4, with a tentative D call TRBD1 (6 bases). The CDR3 has 15 amino acids. The germline gives CDR1 MNHEY, CDR2 SMNVEV (reference sequence). V shed 6 bases and J shed 10 bases, with 21 bases lying between them. This CDR3 reads CASSSSTGRSAKLFF. The CDR3 DNA sequence: TGTGCCAGCAGCTCCAGCACAGGGAGATCGGCAAAACTGTTTTTT.

CDR3 region: CASSARGGSGRPYNEQFF. CDR3 coding DNA: TGTGCCAGCAGTGCGAGAGGGGGTAGCGGGAGGCCCTACAATGAGCAGTTCTTC. The V and J genes are TRBV25-1 and TRBJ2-1; 10 bases align to TRBD2. V lost 4 bases to trimming and J lost 2 bases; unmatched junction nucleotides: 11. Germline values: CDR1 MGHDK, CDR2 SYGVNS. The CDR3 is made up of 18 amino acids.

V is TRBV7-2 and J is TRBJ2-7; TRBD2 aligns across 9 bases. The V and J ends lost 1 base and 3 bases, in that order; junction bases with no gene match: 1. The germline CDR1 and CDR2 sequences are SGHTA and FQGNSA. The CDR3 runs to 14 residues. This chain's CDR3 is CASSLGGGGYEQYF. The DNA for the CDR3 is TGTGCCAGCAGCTTAGGCGGGGGGGGCTACGAGCAGTACTTC.

As to this clone: One end of the junction does not line up with germline, which may come from a read error. This chain uses TRBV5-1 with TRBJ1-5; TRBD1 is a possible D gene (6 bases). The CDR3 totals 15 residues. Germline V CDR1 and CDR2: SGHRS, YFSETQ. The chain's CDR3 is CASSLEDRPNQPQNF. The DNA for the CDR3 is TGCGCCAGCAGCTTGGAGGACAGACCCAATCAGCCCCAGAATTTT.